Given below is one T cell receptor (beta chain) in context. The target antigen is unknown. Investigators sought sequencing depths of between 1 in 200,000 and 1 in 1 million T cells. Assay: immunoSEQ multiplex PCR; the TCRdb copy retains only in-frame clones and omits some. The sample holds roughly 49,000 clones; over 65% are singletons and the top ten take roughly 22%. This CDR3 region has 17 residues. Trimming at V came to 4 bases and at J to 2 bases, leaving 9 bases not matched to a gene. CDR1 and CDR2 from the germline V gene are SGDLS and YYNGEE. The data are from a study of cytotoxic CD8 clonotypes in ibrutinib-treated CLL. For the study at large: Approximately 25 partial and 2 complete responses; at median around 71 months, approximately 14 remitted, roughly 12 progressed. Study-level findings and limits: Public clonotypes, found uncommonly, either contracted or stayed stable on treatment.

The TCR beta libraries used around 2.2 micrograms of genomic DNA that came from cryopreserved PBMCs. This sequence was found in a human donor with chronic lymphocytic leukemia. Sequencing was performed on PBMCs, taken after 24 months of ibrutinib treatment. This sequence joins TRBV9 and TRBJ2-2; 9 bases align to TRBD1. CDR3: CASSPRWGQGNTGELFF. In nucleotides, the CDR3 is TGTGCCAGCAGCCCTAGATGGGGACAGGGTAACACCGGGGAGCTGTTTTTT.